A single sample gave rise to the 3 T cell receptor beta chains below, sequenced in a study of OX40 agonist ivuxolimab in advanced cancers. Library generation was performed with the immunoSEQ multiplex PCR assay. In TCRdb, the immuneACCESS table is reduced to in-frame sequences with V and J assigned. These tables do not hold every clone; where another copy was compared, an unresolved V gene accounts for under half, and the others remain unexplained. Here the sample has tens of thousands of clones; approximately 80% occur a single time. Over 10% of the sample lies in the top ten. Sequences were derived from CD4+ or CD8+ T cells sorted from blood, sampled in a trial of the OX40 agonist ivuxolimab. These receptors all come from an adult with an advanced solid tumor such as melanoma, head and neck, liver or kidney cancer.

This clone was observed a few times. The DNA of the CDR3 is TGTGCCAGCAACAGACAGGGCCGCACCGGGGAGCTGTTTTTT. Encoded protein: CASNRQGRTGELFF. This sequence joins TRBV2 and TRBJ2-2; 7 bases agree with TRBD1. This CDR3 comprises 14 residues. Trimming took 7 bases from V and 4 from J; bases not matched to a gene: 6. CDR1 is SNHLY and CDR2 is FYNNEI in the germline V gene.

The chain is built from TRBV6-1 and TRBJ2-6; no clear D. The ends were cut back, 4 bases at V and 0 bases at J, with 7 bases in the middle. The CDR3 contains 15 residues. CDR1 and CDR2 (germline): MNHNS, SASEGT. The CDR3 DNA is TGTGCCAGCAGTGTTCTGGTCTCTGGGGCCAACGTCCTGACTTTC. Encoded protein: CASSVLVSGANVLTF.

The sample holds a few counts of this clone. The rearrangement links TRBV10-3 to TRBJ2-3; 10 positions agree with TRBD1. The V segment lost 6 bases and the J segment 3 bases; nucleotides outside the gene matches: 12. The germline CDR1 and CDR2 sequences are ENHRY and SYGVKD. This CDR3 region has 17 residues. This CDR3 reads CAIRARDRGEGTDTQYF. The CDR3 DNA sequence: TGTGCCATCAGGGCCAGGGACAGGGGAGAGGGGACAGATACGCAGTATTTT.